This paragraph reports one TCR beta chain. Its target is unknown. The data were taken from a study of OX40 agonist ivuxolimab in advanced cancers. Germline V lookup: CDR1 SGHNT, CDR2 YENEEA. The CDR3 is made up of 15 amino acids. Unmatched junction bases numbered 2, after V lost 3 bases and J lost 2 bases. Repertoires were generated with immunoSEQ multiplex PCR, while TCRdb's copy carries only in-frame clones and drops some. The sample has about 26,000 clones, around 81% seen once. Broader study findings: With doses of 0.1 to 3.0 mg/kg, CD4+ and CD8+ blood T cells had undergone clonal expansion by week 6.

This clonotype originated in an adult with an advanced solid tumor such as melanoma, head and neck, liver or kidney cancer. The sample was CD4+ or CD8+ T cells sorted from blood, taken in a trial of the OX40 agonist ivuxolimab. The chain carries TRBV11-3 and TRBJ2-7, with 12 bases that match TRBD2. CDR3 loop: CASSFGLAGTYEQYF. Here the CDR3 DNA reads TGTGCCAGCAGCTTTGGACTAGCGGGAACCTACGAGCAGTACTTC. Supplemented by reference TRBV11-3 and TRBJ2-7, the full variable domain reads EAGVVQSPRYKIIEKKQPVAFWCNPISGHNTLYWYLQNLGQGPELLIRYENEEAVDDSQLPKDRFSAERLKGVDSTLKIQPAELGDSAVYLCASSFGLAGTYEQYFGPGTRLTVT.